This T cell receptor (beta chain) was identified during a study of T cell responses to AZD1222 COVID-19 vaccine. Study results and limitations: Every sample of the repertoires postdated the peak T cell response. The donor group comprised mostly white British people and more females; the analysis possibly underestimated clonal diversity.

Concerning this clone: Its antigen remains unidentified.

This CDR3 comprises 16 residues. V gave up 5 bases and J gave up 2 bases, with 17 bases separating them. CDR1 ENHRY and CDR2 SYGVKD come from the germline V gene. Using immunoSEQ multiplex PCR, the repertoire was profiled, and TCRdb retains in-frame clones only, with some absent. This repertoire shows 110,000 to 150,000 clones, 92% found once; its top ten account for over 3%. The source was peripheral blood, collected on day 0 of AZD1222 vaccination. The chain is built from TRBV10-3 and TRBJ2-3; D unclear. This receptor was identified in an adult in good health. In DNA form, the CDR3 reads TGTGCCATCAGTCCTACCGGGTCCTCCGCCACAGATACGCAGTATTTT. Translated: CAISPTGSSATDTQYF.